The 32 T cell receptor beta chains given below trace back to one sample, sequenced in a study of blood T cell repertoires in COVID-19. Clones were sequenced by immunoSEQ multiplex PCR, and TCRdb holds only the in-frame ones, with some missing. The repertoire holds some 120,000 clones, with about 86% as singletons. The sequenced material came from peripheral blood. The receptors were gathered from a woman aged 45-65 years with active or convalescent COVID-19.

This chain links TRBV7-5 with TRBJ1-4. TRBV7-5 corresponds to a pseudogene. CDR3 length: 10 amino acids. CDR3 coding DNA: TGTGCCAGAAGCTTCACGGAACTGTTTTTT. It codes for CARSFTELFF.

The V and J genes are TRBV10-3 and TRBJ1-5, with 9 bases aligning to TRBD1. Germline V lookup: CDR1 ENHRY, CDR2 SYGVKD. This CDR3 region has 14 residues. After removal of 5 bases from V and 7 bases from J, the junction contained 6 bases not matched to a gene. In nucleotides, the CDR3 is TGTGCCATCAGTCCCCGGGACAGGGCCCAGCCCCAGCATTTT. Encoded protein: CAISPRDRAQPQHF.

The chain uses TRBV29-1 and TRBJ2-1; 8 bases are a match to TRBD1. Germline loops: CDR1 SQVTM, CDR2 ANQGSEA. The CDR3 runs to 13 residues. V lost 7 bases and J lost 9; bases outside the gene matches: 11. CDR3 region: CSGRGQDKGEQFF. The CDR3 region has the DNA TGCAGCGGACGGGGACAGGATAAGGGTGAGCAGTTCTTC.

The chain links TRBV6-5 to TRBJ2-7, with 9 bases that match TRBD1. The CDR3 has 15 amino acids. Germline CDR1 and CDR2: MNHEY and SVGAGI. V lost 6 bases to trimming and J lost 0 bases; unmatched junction nucleotides: 6. The CDR3: CASSVDRGGSYEQYF. The CDR3, as DNA: TGTGCCAGCAGCGTAGACAGGGGGGGCTCCTACGAGCAGTACTTC.

The chain employs TRBV28 and TRBJ2-7, with D perhaps matching TRBD2 (5 bases). This CDR3 region has 14 residues. The V gene lost 7 bases and the J gene lost 2 bases, with 15 bases spanning the gap. Germline CDR1 is MDHEN and CDR2 is SYDVKM. The CDR3 protein is CASTRGSDTYEQYF. CDR3 DNA sequence: TGTGCCAGCACCCGGGGATCCGATACCTACGAGCAGTACTTC.

The chain has TRBV5-6 and TRBJ1-5, with 8 bases that match TRBD1. The ends lost 4 bases at V and 7 bases at J; junction bases unmatched: 13. CDR1 is SGHDT and CDR2 is YYEEEE in the germline V gene. The CDR3 contains 16 residues. The CDR3 sequence: CASSTLADRDRQPQHF. The CDR3 region has the DNA TGTGCCAGCAGCACCCTGGCGGACAGGGATCGGCAGCCCCAGCATTTT.

This clone appeared once. The chain joins TRBV5-6 to TRBJ2-5, with a tentative D call TRBD1 (6 bases). With 2 bases removed from V and 5 bases from J, the gap between germline ends came to 16 bases. CDR1 SGHDT and CDR2 YYEEEE come from the germline V gene. The CDR3 totals 15 residues. CDR3 in amino acids: CASSLGAGDSETQYF. In nucleotides, the CDR3 is TGTGCCAGCAGCTTAGGGGCAGGGGATTCGGAGACCCAGTACTTC.

In nucleotides, the CDR3 is TGTGCCAGCAGCTTAGCAGGACACCCAGGAAACACCATATATTTT. Protein: CASSLAGHPGNTIYF. The genes are TRBV7-2 and TRBJ1-3; weak D call: TRBD1 (5 bases). Germline values: CDR1 SGHTA, CDR2 FQGNSA. V was clipped by 0 bases and J by 4 bases, with 10 bases between them. This CDR3 comprises 15 residues.

The V and J genes are TRBV3-1 (or the pseudogene TRBV3-2) and TRBJ1-5; tentatively, D is TRBD1 (6 bases). V lost 3 bases and J 6 bases, leaving 18 bases between the germline ends. From germline, CDR1 is LGHDT and CDR2 YNNKEL (reference sequence). The CDR3 has 16 amino acids. CDR3 nucleotides: TGTGCCAGCAGCCATACAGGGAGTGTTGGTAGTCAGCCCCAGCATTTT. Encoded protein: CASSHTGSVGSQPQHF.

The V gene is TRBV9, the J gene TRBJ2-3; D remains ambiguous. CDR3 length: 16 residues. Germline assignment: CDR1 SGDLS and CDR2 YYNGEE. Trimming stripped 4 bases from V and 2 bases from J, with 17 bases between. CDR3 nucleotides: TGTGCCAGCAGCCCTAATAGTCCCCGACACACAGATACGCAGTATTTT. It codes for CASSPNSPRHTDTQYF.

The rearrangement joins TRBV4-3 to TRBJ2-3; the D gene is possibly TRBD1 (6 bases). V lost 1 base and J 2 bases, leaving 13 bases between the germline ends. Germline assignment: CDR1 LGHNA and CDR2 YSLEER. The CDR3 totals 16 residues. CDR3: CASSQGGLGYTDTQYF. In DNA, the CDR3 is TGCGCCAGCAGCCAAGGGGGGCTGGGATACACAGATACGCAGTATTTT.

The J gene is TRBJ2-3, the V gene TRBV27, with 10 positions matching TRBD2. The junction had 5 bases not matched to a gene; V was cut back by 4 bases and J by 1 base. This CDR3 contains 16 residues. Germline V gene lookup returns CDR1 MNHEY and CDR2 SMNVEV (reference sequence). DNA of the CDR3: TGTGCCAGCAGTTCTCGGGGGACTAGCGGCACAGATACGCAGTATTTT. It encodes CASSSRGTSGTDTQYF.

This clone showed up just once. This rearrangement joins TRBV4-1 to TRBJ1-2; no definite D call. With 7 bases removed from V and 1 base from J, the gap between germline ends came to 13 bases. This CDR3 comprises 14 residues. From germline, CDR1 is MGHRA and CDR2 YSYEKL. CDR3 protein: CASTSRVGNYGYTF. In DNA form, the CDR3 reads TGCGCCAGCACCTCCCGGGTCGGTAACTATGGCTACACCTTC.

The rearrangement uses TRBV7-9 and TRBJ2-5, with TRBD2 identical over 7 bases. Germline CDR1 is SEHNR and CDR2 is FQNEAQ (reference sequence). Losses at the gene ends were 0 bases for V and 3 bases for J; bases not matched to a gene: 1. This CDR3 has 14 amino acids. The CDR3 nucleotides read TGTGCCAGCAGCTTAGCGGCGGGGGAAGAGACCCAGTACTTC. It codes for CASSLAAGEETQYF.

This clone was picked up one time. V gene TRBV7-3 combines with J gene TRBJ2-3, with 8 bases lining up with TRBD2. With 1 base clipped from V and 0 bases from J, the junction kept 6 bases outside the gene matches. This CDR3 has 17 amino acids. The germline V gene encodes CDR1 SGHTA and CDR2 FQGTGA. CDR3 sequence (DNA): TGTGCCAGCAGCTTAATTCCACTAGCGGATAGCACAGATACGCAGTATTTT. Translating it yields CASSLIPLADSTDTQYF.

The chain carries TRBV20-1 and TRBJ2-7; 7 positions match TRBD1. This CDR3 has 15 amino acids. Trimming removed 3 bases from V and 5 bases from J; junction bases left unmatched: 13. Germline loops: CDR1 DFQATT, CDR2 SNEGSKA (reference sequence). The CDR3: CSASVGVTGQHEQYF. In nucleotides, the CDR3 is TGCAGTGCTAGTGTAGGGGTGACAGGGCAACACGAGCAGTACTTC.

The chain carries TRBV11-2 and TRBJ1-2; D ambiguous. The CDR3 totals 13 residues. The V gene lost 3 bases and the J gene lost 5 bases, with 10 bases spanning the gap. Per the germline V gene, CDR1 is SGHAT and CDR2 is FQNNGV. As DNA, the CDR3 is TGTGCCAGCAGCTTTCCGAACGGGTATGGCTACACCTTC. This encodes CASSFPNGYGYTF.

The V gene is TRBV6-1, the J gene TRBJ2-7, with TRBD2 matching 7 bases. The V gene end was trimmed by 2 bases and the J gene end by 0 bases; junction bases not matched to a gene: 4. The CDR3 contains 15 residues. Germline CDR1 MNHNS, CDR2 SASEGT. This CDR3 reads CASSESLADSYEQYF. The CDR3 nucleotides are TGTGCCAGCAGTGAAAGTCTAGCGGACTCCTACGAGCAGTACTTC.

The chain links TRBV28 to TRBJ1-4, with TRBD1 matching 7 bases. The CDR3 totals 18 residues. Germline V lookup: CDR1 MDHEN, CDR2 SYDVKM. V lost 5 bases, J lost 0 bases, and 12 bases stayed unmatched. The CDR3 DNA follows: TGTGCCAGCAGTCCTAACCCAGGGGGACCCCCAACTAATGAAAAACTGTTTTTT. Its translation: CASSPNPGGPPTNEKLFF.

V is TRBV25-1 and J is TRBJ2-1, with 7 bases identical to TRBD2. Trimming at V came to 1 base and at J to 7 bases, leaving 13 bases not matched to a gene. The CDR3 extends over 17 amino acids. Germline CDR1 is MGHDK and CDR2 is SYGVNS. CDR3 sequence reads: CASSEWGGADRKNEQFF. In nucleotides, the CDR3 is TGTGCCAGCAGTGAATGGGGAGGGGCCGATCGGAAAAATGAGCAGTTCTTC.

The gene calls are TRBV10-3 and TRBJ2-4; 9 bases match TRBD2. The CDR3 runs to 15 residues. CDR1 ENHRY and CDR2 SYGVKD come from the germline V gene. V gave up 4 bases and J gave up 6 bases; unmatched junction bases: 7. The CDR3 DNA is TGTGCCATCAGTGCGTTAGCGGGAGATGCAAACATTCAGTACTTC. The encoded protein is CAISALAGDANIQYF.

This chain links TRBV4-2 with TRBJ2-7; D is possibly TRBD2 (5 bases). Trimming removed 1 base at V and 2 bases at J, with 6 bases between. The germline CDR1 and CDR2 sequences are LGHNA and YNFKEQ. CDR3 size: 13 residues. CDR3 in DNA: TGTGCCAGCAGCCAAGGGCGGGCCTACGAGCAGTACTTC. Translation: CASSQGRAYEQYF.

The chain recombines TRBV9 with TRBJ2-1; 8 nucleotides match TRBD1. The CDR3 consists of 16 residues. Per germline, CDR1 SGDLS and CDR2 YYNGEE. The V segment lost 2 bases and the J segment 6 bases; nucleotides outside the gene matches: 10. The CDR3, as DNA: TGTGCCAGCAGCGTGGAAGGACAGGGCTCCGCCAATGAGCAGTTCTTC. Translated, it gives CASSVEGQGSANEQFF.

The chain couples TRBV30 to TRBJ1-2, with TRBD1 as a possible D gene (5 bases). The CDR3 runs to 14 residues. The V end was cut by 0 bases, the J end by 8 bases, with 16 bases between. Germline CDR1 is GTSNPN and CDR2 is SVGIG (reference sequence). The CDR3 spells CAWSVHSGGDGYTF. The CDR3 nucleotides read TGTGCCTGGAGTGTACACTCGGGAGGGGACGGCTACACCTTC.

This clone was detected only once. This chain links TRBV27 with TRBJ2-1, with D tentatively TRBD1 (6 bases). V was cut by 1 base and J by 7 bases, with 14 bases left in between. Germline V gene data show CDR1 as MNHEY and CDR2 as SMNVEV (reference sequence). The CDR3 is made up of 15 amino acids. The CDR3 sequence: CASSLLGERGNEQFF. The CDR3, as DNA: TGTGCCAGCAGTTTATTGGGGGAGAGGGGGAATGAGCAGTTCTTC.

The chain carries TRBV6-6 and TRBJ2-7; TRBD1 aligns across 7 bases. V dropped 2 bases and J dropped 5; count of bases not matched to a gene: 12. The CDR3 has 16 amino acids. The germline CDR1 and CDR2 sequences are MNHNY and SVGAGI (reference sequence). CDR3 nucleotide sequence: TGTGCCAGCAGTTACGACTGGAAACAGGGGTCGGACGAGCAGTACTTC. This encodes CASSYDWKQGSDEQYF.

The chain is built from TRBV28 and TRBJ1-4; TRBD1 might be the D (5 bases). V dropped 1 base and J dropped 3 bases, with 9 bases sitting between them. Germline CDR1 and CDR2: MDHEN and SYDVKM. This CDR3 comprises 15 residues. CDR3 sequence (DNA): TGTGCCAGCAGTTTATTCGGGGGTGCTAATGAAAAACTGTTTTTT. This gives the protein CASSLFGGANEKLFF.

A note on this clone: Germline and junction disagree at one end, which may indicate a read error. The chain employs TRBV19 and TRBJ2-1, with 10 nucleotides matching TRBD2. There are 16 residues in the CDR3. Germline CDR1 LNHDA, CDR2 SQIVND (reference sequence). The CDR3 sequence is CASTIRTSGILNEQFF. In nucleotides, the CDR3 is TGTGCCAGTACTATAAGGACTAGCGGTATTCTCAATGAGCAGTTCTTC.

This chain connects TRBV30 to TRBJ1-4, with 8 bases fitting TRBD1. Germline CDR1 GTSNPN, CDR2 SVGIG (reference sequence). V lost 0 bases to trimming and J lost 8 bases; unmatched junction nucleotides: 8. The CDR3 length is 15 residues. The DNA of the CDR3 is TGTGCCTGGAGTGTAGGTGCAGGGGGCCAGGAAAAACTGTTTTTT. Its translation: CAWSVGAGGQEKLFF.

The chain couples TRBV5-4 to TRBJ1-2; 8 nucleotides align to TRBD1. This CDR3 is 14 amino acids long. With V trimmed by 0 bases and J by 4 bases, 2 bases remained unmatched. In germline, CDR1 is SGHNT, CDR2 YYREEE (reference sequence). The CDR3 sequence: CASSLDTGGYGYTF. The DNA for the CDR3 is TGTGCCAGCAGCTTGGATACAGGGGGCTATGGCTACACCTTC.

The chain uses TRBV9 and TRBJ2-1, with TRBD1 identical over 11 bases. With 1 base clipped from V and 2 bases from J, the junction kept 5 bases outside the gene matches. The CDR3 covers 17 residues. CDR1 and CDR2 from the germline V gene are SGDLS and YYNGEE. CDR3 sequence: CASSVLSGQGAYNEQFF. CDR3 DNA sequence: TGTGCCAGCAGCGTACTGTCGGGACAGGGGGCCTACAATGAGCAGTTCTTC.

The rearrangement uses TRBV25-1 and TRBJ1-3, with D maybe TRBD1 (5 bases). The V and J ends lost 1 base and 5 bases respectively, with 15 bases between them. Germline CDR1 and CDR2: MGHDK and SYGVNS. The CDR3 length is 16 residues. Here the CDR3 reads CASSESGGLGRNTIYF. The DNA of the CDR3 is TGTGCCAGCAGTGAATCCGGGGGGTTGGGTAGAAACACCATATATTTT.